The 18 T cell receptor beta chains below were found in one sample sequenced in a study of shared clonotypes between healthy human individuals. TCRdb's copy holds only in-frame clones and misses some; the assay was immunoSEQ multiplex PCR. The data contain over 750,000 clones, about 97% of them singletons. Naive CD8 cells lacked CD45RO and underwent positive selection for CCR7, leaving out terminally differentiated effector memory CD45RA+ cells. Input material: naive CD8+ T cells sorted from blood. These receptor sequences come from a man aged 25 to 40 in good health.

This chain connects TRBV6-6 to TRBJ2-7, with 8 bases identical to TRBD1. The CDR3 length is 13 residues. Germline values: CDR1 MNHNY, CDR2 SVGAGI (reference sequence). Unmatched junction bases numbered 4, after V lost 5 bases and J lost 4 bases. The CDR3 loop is CASSPQGDYEQYF. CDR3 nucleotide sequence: TGTGCCAGCAGTCCACAGGGGGATTACGAGCAGTACTTC.

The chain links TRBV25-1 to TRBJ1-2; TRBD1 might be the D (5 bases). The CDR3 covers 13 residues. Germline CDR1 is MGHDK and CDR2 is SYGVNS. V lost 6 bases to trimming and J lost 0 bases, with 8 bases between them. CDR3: CASRKGSNYGYTF. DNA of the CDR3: TGTGCCAGCAGGAAGGGGTCTAACTATGGCTACACCTTC.

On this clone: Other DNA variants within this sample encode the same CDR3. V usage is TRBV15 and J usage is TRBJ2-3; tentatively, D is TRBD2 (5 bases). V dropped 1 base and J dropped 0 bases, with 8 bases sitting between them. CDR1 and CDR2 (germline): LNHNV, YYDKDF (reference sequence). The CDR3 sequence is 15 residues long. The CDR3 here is CATSRGGSSTDTQYF. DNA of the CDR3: TGTGCCACCAGCAGAGGAGGGTCTAGCACAGATACGCAGTATTTT.

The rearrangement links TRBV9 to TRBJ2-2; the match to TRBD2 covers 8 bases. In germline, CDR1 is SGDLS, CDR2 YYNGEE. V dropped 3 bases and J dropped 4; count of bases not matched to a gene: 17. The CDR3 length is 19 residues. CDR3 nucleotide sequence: TGTGCCAGCAGCGGGGGAATCGGGAGGGCCGGTTCGGGCACCGGGGAGCTGTTTTTT. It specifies CASSGGIGRAGSGTGELFF.

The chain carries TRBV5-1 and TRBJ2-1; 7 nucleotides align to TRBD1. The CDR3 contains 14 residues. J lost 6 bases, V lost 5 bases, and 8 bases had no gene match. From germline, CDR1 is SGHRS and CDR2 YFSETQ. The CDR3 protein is CASSKWDSRNEQFF. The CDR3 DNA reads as TGCGCCAGCAGTAAATGGGACAGCCGCAATGAGCAGTTCTTC.

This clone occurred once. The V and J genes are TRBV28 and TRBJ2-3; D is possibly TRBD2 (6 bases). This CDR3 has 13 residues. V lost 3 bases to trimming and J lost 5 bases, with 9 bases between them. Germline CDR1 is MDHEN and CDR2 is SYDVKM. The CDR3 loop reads CASSFRLVDTQYF. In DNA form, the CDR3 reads TGTGCCAGCAGTTTCCGACTAGTAGATACGCAGTATTTT.

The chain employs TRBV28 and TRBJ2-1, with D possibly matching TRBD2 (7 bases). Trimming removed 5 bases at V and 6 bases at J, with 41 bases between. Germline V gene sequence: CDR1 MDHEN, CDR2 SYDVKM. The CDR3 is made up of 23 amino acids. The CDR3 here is CASSSGRQAGTLRNAAGANEQFF. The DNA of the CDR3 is TGTGCCAGCAGTAGTGGCAGACAGGCCGGCACTCTTAGGAACGCGGCGGGAGCCAATGAGCAGTTCTTC.

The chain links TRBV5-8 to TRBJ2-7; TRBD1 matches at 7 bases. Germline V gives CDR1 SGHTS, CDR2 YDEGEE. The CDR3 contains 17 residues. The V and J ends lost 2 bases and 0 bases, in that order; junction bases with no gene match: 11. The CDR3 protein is CASSLLGPTGISYEQYF. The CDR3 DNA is TGTGCCAGCAGCTTATTGGGACCGACAGGGATCTCCTACGAGCAGTACTTC.

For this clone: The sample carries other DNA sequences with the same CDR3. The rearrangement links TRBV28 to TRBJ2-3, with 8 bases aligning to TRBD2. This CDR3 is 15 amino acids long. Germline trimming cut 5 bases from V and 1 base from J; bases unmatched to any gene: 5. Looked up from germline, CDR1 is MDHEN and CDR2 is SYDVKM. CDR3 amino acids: CASSPLTSGTDTQYF. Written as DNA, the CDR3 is TGTGCCAGCAGTCCGCTGACTAGCGGCACAGATACGCAGTATTTT. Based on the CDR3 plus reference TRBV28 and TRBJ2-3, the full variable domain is DVKVTQSSRYLVKRTGEKVFLECVQDMDHENMFWYRQDPGLGLRLIYFSYDVKMKEKGDIPEGYSVSREKKERFSLILESASTNQTSMYLCASSPLTSGTDTQYFGPGTRLTVL.

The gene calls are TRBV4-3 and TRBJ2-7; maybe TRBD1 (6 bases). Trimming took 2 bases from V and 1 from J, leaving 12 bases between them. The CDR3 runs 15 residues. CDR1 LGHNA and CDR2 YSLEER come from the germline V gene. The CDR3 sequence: CASSQTRQVSYEQYF. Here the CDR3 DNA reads TGCGCCAGCAGCCAAACACGACAGGTTTCCTACGAGCAGTACTTC.

CDR3: CASSQVGSISQYF. CDR3 nucleotides: TGCGCCAGCAGCCAAGTTGGGTCAATATCGCAGTATTTT. This sequence joins TRBV4-1 and TRBJ2-3; unclear D gene. With 1 base removed from V and 10 bases from J, the gap between germline ends came to 12 bases. The length of the CDR3 is 13 residues. Germline loops: CDR1 MGHRA, CDR2 YSYEKL.

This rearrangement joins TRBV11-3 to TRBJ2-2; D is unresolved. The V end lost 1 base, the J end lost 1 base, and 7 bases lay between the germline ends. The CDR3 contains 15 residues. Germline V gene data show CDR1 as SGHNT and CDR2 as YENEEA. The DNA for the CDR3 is TGTGCCAGCAGCTTAGGGCGGCAGAACACCGGGGAGCTGTTTTTT. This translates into CASSLGRQNTGELFF.

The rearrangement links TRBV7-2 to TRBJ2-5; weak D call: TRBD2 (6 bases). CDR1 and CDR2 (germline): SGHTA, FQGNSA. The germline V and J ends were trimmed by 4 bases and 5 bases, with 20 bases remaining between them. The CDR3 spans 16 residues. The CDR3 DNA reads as TGTGCCAGCAGCTCTCCTAGCGAAGACGGGTGGGAGACCCAGTACTTC. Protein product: CASSSPSEDGWETQYF.

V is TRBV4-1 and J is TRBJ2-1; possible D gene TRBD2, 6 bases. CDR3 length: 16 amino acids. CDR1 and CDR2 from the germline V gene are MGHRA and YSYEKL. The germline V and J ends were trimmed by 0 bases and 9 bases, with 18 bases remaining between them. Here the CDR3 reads CASSQENREMGSEQFF. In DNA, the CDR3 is TGCGCCAGCAGCCAAGAAAATCGGGAGATGGGCAGTGAGCAGTTCTTC.

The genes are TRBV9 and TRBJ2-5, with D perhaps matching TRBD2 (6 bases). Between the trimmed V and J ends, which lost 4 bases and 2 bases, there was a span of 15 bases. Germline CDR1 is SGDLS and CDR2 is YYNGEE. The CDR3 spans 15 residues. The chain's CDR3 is CASSSGVMEQETQYF. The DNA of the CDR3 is TGTGCCAGCAGCTCGGGGGTAATGGAACAAGAGACCCAGTACTTC.

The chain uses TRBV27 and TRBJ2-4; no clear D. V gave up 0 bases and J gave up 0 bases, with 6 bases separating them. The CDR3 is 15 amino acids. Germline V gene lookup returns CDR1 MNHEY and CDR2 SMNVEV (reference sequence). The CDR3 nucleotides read TGTGCCAGCAGTTTATCGAATGTAGCCAAAAACATTCAGTACTTC. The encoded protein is CASSLSNVAKNIQYF.

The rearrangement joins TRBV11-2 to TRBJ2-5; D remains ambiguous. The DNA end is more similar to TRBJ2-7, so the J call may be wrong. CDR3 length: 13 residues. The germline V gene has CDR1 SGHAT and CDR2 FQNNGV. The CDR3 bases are TGTGCCAGCAGCTCCGCGGCAGGATACGAGCAGTACTTC. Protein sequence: CASSSAAGYEQYF.

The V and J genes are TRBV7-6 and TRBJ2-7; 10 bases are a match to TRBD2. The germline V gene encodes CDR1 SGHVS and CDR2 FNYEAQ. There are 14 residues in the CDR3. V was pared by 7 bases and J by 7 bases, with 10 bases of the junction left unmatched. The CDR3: CASNPGPGLAEQYF. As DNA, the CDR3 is TGTGCCAGCAACCCCGGACCGGGACTAGCGGAGCAGTACTTC.